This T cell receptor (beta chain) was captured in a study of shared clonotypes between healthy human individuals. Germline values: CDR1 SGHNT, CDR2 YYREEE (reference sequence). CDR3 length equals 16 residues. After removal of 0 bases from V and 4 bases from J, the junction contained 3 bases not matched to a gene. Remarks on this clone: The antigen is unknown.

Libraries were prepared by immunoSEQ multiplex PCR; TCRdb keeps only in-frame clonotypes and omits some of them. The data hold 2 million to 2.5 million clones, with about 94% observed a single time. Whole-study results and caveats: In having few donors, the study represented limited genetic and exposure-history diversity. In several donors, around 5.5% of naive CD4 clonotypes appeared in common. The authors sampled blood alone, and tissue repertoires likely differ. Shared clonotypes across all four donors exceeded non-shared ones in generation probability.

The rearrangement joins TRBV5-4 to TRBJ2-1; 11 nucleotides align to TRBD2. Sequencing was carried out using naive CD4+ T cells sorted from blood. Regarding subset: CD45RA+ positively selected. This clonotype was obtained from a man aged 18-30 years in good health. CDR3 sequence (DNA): TGTGCCAGCAGCTTGGGTGCTAGCGGGGGGTACAATGAGCAGTTCTTC. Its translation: CASSLGASGGYNEQFF.